This T cell receptor beta chain originates from a study of blood T cell repertoires in COVID-19. At the level of the study: The United States, Italy and Spain provided the acute and convalescent COVID-19 samples. Sample material is recorded as cDNA or gDNA derived from T cells, B-cell-depleted T cells, or PBMCs.

Sequenced by immunoSEQ multiplex PCR; TCRdb stores in-frame clones only, minus some. The sample has roughly 110,000 clones; about 88% are singletons. Material: peripheral blood. The clonotype originates from a middle-aged man with acute or convalescent COVID-19.

The CDR3 DNA is TGTGCCTGGAGTCTCGGAGGGGGGAGGTTCCTAGCGGGGGGACCCTACGAGCAGTACTTC. As protein: CAWSLGGGRFLAGGPYEQYF. The chain uses TRBV30 and TRBJ2-7, with TRBD2 matching 11 bases. The germline V gene has CDR1 GTSNPN and CDR2 SVGIG (reference sequence). V gave up 2 bases and J gave up 2 bases; unmatched junction bases: 20. The CDR3 is made up of 20 amino acids.